A selection of T cell receptor beta chains follows, all from one sample in a study of blood T cell repertoires in COVID-19. Repertoires were generated with immunoSEQ multiplex PCR, while TCRdb's copy carries only in-frame clones and drops some. The sample shows over 200,000 clones, roughly 85% of them seen only once. The source material was PBMCs or T cells enriched from blood (not recorded which). The receptors shown here come from a man aged 25-45 years who had recovered from COVID-19. The CDR3 runs from the conserved cysteine through the conserved F or W. Fields, in order: J gene, V gene, clone size, CDR3 length, CDR3 protein. Clone size is not always given. Where it is, it says once, few, many or a class for expanded clones.

TRBJ2-1 TRBV29-1 few 14 CSVESEGYDGEQFF
TRBJ1-1 TRBV4-3 . 16 CASSHYPRQANTEAFF
TRBJ2-1 TRBV7-9 . 14 CASSSRTGGHEQFF
TRBJ1-4 TRBV6-1 few 15 CASSELKGGVEKLFF
TRBJ1-5 TRBV27 . 15 CASSLFGQLNQPQHF
TRBJ2-2 TRBV9 . 18 CASSIETSGGRNTGELFF
TRBJ1-2 TRBV12-3/TRBV12-4 . 13 CASSLINRGGYTF
TRBJ1-1 TRBV9 once 15 CASSPRQDPNTEAFF
TRBJ1-1 TRBV2 . 12 CALRQLNTEAFF
TRBJ1-2 TRBV28 . 15 CASSTIDRRRGGYTF
TRBJ1-1 TRBV27 . 18 CASSLSSSGGVLGGQAFF
TRBJ2-1 TRBV7-3 . 16 CASSAVLASSYNEQFF
TRBJ1-6 TRBV20-1 . 11 CSAASGSPLHF
TRBJ2-3 TRBV7-2 . 17 CASSLEVGGASEDTQYF
TRBJ2-4 TRBV19 . 14 CASRLATAKNIQYF
TRBJ2-3 TRBV14 . 12 CATGTSSDTQYF
TRBJ2-4 TRBV6-6 . 15 CASSQDSLAKNIQYF
TRBJ1-2 TRBV3-1/TRBV3-2 . 17 CASSQGAILQRGYGYTF
TRBJ2-1 TRBV7-9 . 12 CASSLAPGGKFF
TRBJ2-4 TRBV5-1 . 15 CASSLAPGAKNIQYF
TRBJ1-2 TRBV18 . 15 CASSLRDNAFYGYTF
TRBJ2-7 TRBV28 . 21 CASSFISLRWTGLGQTYEQYF
TRBJ1-1 TRBV7-9 . 13 CASSPSVSTEAFF
TRBJ2-7 TRBV29-1 . 14 CSVSRDRSGYEQYF
TRBJ1-5 TRBV7-6 once 15 CASSLAHNSNQPQHF
TRBJ1-2 TRBV10-3 . 11 CAIGTGYGYTF
TRBJ1-3 TRBV12-2 . 12 CASRPGGNTIYF
TRBJ2-7 TRBV7-8 . 13 CASSLESGYEQYF
TRBJ1-1 TRBV10-3 . 17 CAISDSPLRQGSTEAFF
TRBJ2-3 TRBV11-1 . 14 CASSVNQRFDTQYF
TRBJ1-1 TRBV6-5 once 14 CASSYGAVGTEAFF